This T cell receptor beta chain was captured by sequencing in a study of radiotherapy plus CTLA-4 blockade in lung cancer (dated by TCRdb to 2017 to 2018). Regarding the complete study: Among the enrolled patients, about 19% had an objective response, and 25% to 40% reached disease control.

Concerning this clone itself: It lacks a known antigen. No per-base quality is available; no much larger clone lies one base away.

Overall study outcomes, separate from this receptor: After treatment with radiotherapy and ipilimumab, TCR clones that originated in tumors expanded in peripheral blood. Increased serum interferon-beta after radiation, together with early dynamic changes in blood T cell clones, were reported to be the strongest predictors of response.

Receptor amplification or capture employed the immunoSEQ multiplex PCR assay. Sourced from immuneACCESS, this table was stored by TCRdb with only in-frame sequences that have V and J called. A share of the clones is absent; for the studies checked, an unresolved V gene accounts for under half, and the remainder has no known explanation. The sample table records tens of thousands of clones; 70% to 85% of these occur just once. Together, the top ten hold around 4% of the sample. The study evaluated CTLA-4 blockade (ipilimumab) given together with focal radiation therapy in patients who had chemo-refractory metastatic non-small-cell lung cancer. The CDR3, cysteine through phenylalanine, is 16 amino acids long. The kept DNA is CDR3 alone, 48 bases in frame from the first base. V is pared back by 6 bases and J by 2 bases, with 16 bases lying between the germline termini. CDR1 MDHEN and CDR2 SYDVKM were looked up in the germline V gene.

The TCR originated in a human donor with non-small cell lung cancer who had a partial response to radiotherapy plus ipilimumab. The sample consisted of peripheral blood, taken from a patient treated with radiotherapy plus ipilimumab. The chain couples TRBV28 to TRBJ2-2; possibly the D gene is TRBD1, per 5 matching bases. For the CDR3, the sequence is CASSTYETANTGELFF. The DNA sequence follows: TGTGCCAGCAGCACATATGAGACAGCAAACACCGGGGAGCTGTTTTTT.